The sequence of this T cell receptor (beta chain) was determined in a study of prognosis after radiotherapy for stage I lung cancer. Study-wide context: With around 13 men and roughly 6 women, the cohort's median age was around 74 years, range about 50–85. Among the patients, 7 or 8 had squamous cell carcinoma and 11 to 12 had adenocarcinoma.

Unmatched junction bases numbered 5, after V lost 6 bases and J lost 2 bases. The CDR3 totals 14 residues. Germline CDR1 is MNHNS and CDR2 is SASEGT. This clonotype was recorded many times. Starting from genomic DNA, TCR beta CDR3 was amplified through two-round multiplex PCR. During first-round PCR, primers specific to each TRBV and TRBJ gene were used. TCRdb independently ran MiXCR on the multiplex PCR reads; one entry per CDR3 protein. The sample lists more than 9,500 distinct CDR3 sequences; about 35% were seen once. The patient cohort was node-negative on CT and PET/CT, with no prior chemotherapy, radiotherapy or other malignancies. Peripheral blood, in approximately 5.4-milliliter volumes, was drawn at each of two time points.

The TCR sequence derives from a donor aged 50 or older with non-small cell lung cancer. The specimen was PBMCs, collected before or after stereotactic body radiation therapy (not recorded which). V gene TRBV6-1 combines with J gene TRBJ2-7; 9 nucleotides align to TRBD1. CDR3 protein: CASRWTGATYEQYF. CDR3 nucleotides: TGTGCCAGCAGATGGACAGGGGCCACCTACGAGCAGTACTTC.